The present TCR beta chain was sequenced within a study of cytomegalovirus exposure and HLA in healthy donors. Study background: Roughly 92 million unique TCRs, all from HLA-typed donors, were included in an early release of the data.

PCR amplification relied on 60 Vbeta primers (plus 13 Jbeta primers). Assay used: immunoSEQ multiplex PCR; TCRdb lists only in-frame clones, some missing. Of 150,000 to 200,000 clones in the sample, around four fifths were seen once. Turning to this clone: Antigen unknown. An end of the junction differs from the germline gene, which may be a read error.

The CDR3 contains 16 residues. Germline CDR1 SGDLS, CDR2 YYNGEE. Study conclusions and caveats: The authors later found HLA-associated TCR beta chains more clonally expanded than equally common others.

The sample was PBMCs. This sequence originates from a girl between 5 and 17 years old in good health and CMV-seropositive. This chain uses TRBV9 with TRBJ2-7; no firm D call. The CDR3 reads CASSPTLTELIYGQYF. CDR3 nucleotide sequence: TGTGCCAGCAGCCCGACCCTAACAGAGTTAATTTACGGGCAGTACTTC.